Sequencing of this T cell receptor beta chain was carried out in a study of CD8+CD57+ T cells in acquired aplastic anemia. Turning to the study itself: Each DNA sample taken from sorted CD4+ and CD8+ cells came to 2.5 to 4 ug on average. Study results and caveats: Patients and controls shared approximately 30 CD8+ CDR3 sequences. With respect to CD8+ Simpson's diversity, patients and controls did not differ significantly.

This clonotype was seen at least ten times. The antigen remains undetermined. The V and J ends lost 7 bases and 2 bases, in that order; junction bases with no gene match: 2. The CDR3 loop spans 13 amino acids. Template material for TCR beta VDJ and CDR3 profiling consisted of genomic DNA. TCRdb re-analysed the reads in MiXCR, keeping a single row per CDR3 protein. This sample has under 350,000 distinct CDR3 sequences, with roughly half found just once. The receptor was isolated from a human donor with severe aplastic anemia or a healthy control (not recorded which). The chain combines TRBV12-3 or TRBV12-4 with TRBJ2-3, with TRBD2 matching 8 bases. Sequenced sample: sorted CD4+, CD8+, or CD8+CD57+ T cells (not recorded which) from PBMCs. This chain's CDR3 is CASKAGDTDTQYF. The DNA for the CDR3 is TGTGCCAGCAAAGCGGGGGACACAGATACGCAGTATTTT.